These 30 T cell receptor beta chains came from one sample sequenced in a study of graft-versus-host responses after intestinal transplantation. Clones were sequenced by immunoSEQ multiplex PCR, and TCRdb holds only the in-frame ones, with some missing. This table has about 97,000 clones, roughly 90% appearing once. Sequenced here: PBMCs, sampled 453 days after intestinal transplant. These receptors were obtained from a human patient who received an intestinal transplant, so some T cells may come from the graft donor.

The chain couples TRBV5-1 to TRBJ1-1; 8 bases map to TRBD1. After removal of 3 bases from V and 0 bases from J, the junction contained 1 base not matched to a gene. CDR1 and CDR2 (germline): SGHRS, YFSETQ. CDR3 size: 14 residues. This CDR3 is CASSWGQVNTEAFF. Here the CDR3 DNA reads TGCGCCAGCAGCTGGGGACAGGTGAACACTGAAGCTTTCTTT. The entire variable domain, with the rest obtained from reference TRBV5-1 and TRBJ1-1, is as follows: KAGVTQTPRYLIKTRGQQVTLSCSPISGHRSVSWYQQTPGQGLQFLFEYFSETQRNKGNFPGRFSGRQFSNSRSEMNVSTLELGDSALYLCASSWGQVNTEAFFGQGTRLTVV.

J is TRBJ1-1 and V is TRBV27; no definite D call. Germline V gives CDR1 MNHEY, CDR2 SMNVEV (reference sequence). The V end lost 1 base, the J end lost 1 base, and 13 bases lay between the germline ends. CDR3 size: 16 residues. CDR3 bases: TGTGCCAGCAGTTTATACGCGGGCATCAGGAACACTGAAGCTTTCTTT. Its translation is CASSLYAGIRNTEAFF.

This chain uses TRBV5-8 with TRBJ1-1; D not certain. The length of the CDR3 is 14 residues. CDR1 and CDR2 from the germline V gene are SGHTS and YDEGEE. The V and J ends lost 0 bases and 10 bases respectively, with 16 bases between them. This CDR3 is CASSLALFAEAAFF. Here the CDR3 DNA reads TGTGCCAGCAGCTTGGCCTTGTTCGCGGAGGCAGCTTTCTTT.

The rearrangement uses TRBV2 and TRBJ1-4; D is possibly TRBD1 (6 bases). The CDR3 spans 13 residues. V lost 7 bases and J lost 8, with 14 bases in between. Germline V gene sequence: CDR1 SNHLY, CDR2 FYNNEI. CDR3 region: CASNRDGLEKLFF. The CDR3 nucleotides read TGTGCCAGCAACAGGGACGGTTTGGAAAAACTGTTTTTT.

The rearrangement uses TRBV18 and TRBJ1-6; D gene uncertain. The CDR3 loop spans 12 amino acids. Germline CDR1 and CDR2: KGHSH and LQKENI. Deletions cut 5 bases from V and 7 bases from J, with 6 bases between. CDR3 nucleotides: TGTGCCAGCTCAGCCCCGAATTCACCCCTCCACTTT. Protein: CASSAPNSPLHF.

To note about this clone: Different DNA sequences within this sample yield the same CDR3. The CDR3 region has the DNA TGTGCCAGCAGTGAAGCGTCGGGGGGGGCCTACAATGAGCAGTTCTTC. This translates into CASSEASGGAYNEQFF. The chain couples TRBV6-1 to TRBJ2-1; 8 nucleotides line up with TRBD2. Unmatched junction bases numbered 3, after V lost 0 bases and J lost 2 bases. The CDR3 is 16 amino acids. Germline CDR1 and CDR2: MNHNS and SASEGT.

The V call is TRBV7-2, the J call TRBJ1-3, with TRBD1 matching 7 bases. CDR1 is SGHTA and CDR2 is FQGNSA in the germline V gene. V lost 2 bases, J lost 8 bases, and 6 bases stayed unmatched. The CDR3 totals 14 residues. Here the CDR3 reads CASSLRQGWDTIYF. In DNA form, the CDR3 reads TGTGCCAGCAGCTTACGACAGGGATGGGACACCATATATTTT.

The V call is TRBV7-2, the J call TRBJ2-5, with 8 bases that match TRBD2. Germline V gives CDR1 SGHTA, CDR2 FQGNSA. Germline trimming cut 0 bases from V and 5 bases from J; bases unmatched to any gene: 5. This CDR3 has 15 residues. The CDR3 loop is CASSLAGGAEETQYF. CDR3 coding DNA: TGTGCCAGCAGCTTAGCCGGGGGGGCCGAGGAGACCCAGTACTTC.

This clone was counted only a few times. The rearrangement links TRBV5-5 to TRBJ2-5; 7 positions agree with TRBD2. Germline-derived CDR1 and CDR2 are SGHKS and YYEKEE (reference sequence). There are 14 residues in the CDR3. The J segment lost 1 base and the V segment lost 6 bases, leaving 6 bases of the junction unmatched. As DNA, the CDR3 is TGTGCCAGCACCCTACTAGCGATCCAAGAGACCCAGTACTTC. Protein product: CASTLLAIQETQYF.

The chain recombines TRBV18 with TRBJ1-6, with D unresolved. Trimming pared 6 bases from V and 8 bases from J, leaving 23 bases between. The V gene's germline CDR1 is KGHSH and CDR2 LQKENI. This CDR3 spans 17 amino acids. The CDR3 loop is CASSQSLPDLRDSPLHF. CDR3 nucleotides: TGTGCCAGCTCCCAATCTCTTCCGGACCTTAGGGATTCACCCCTCCACTTT.

The chain recombines TRBV6-1 with TRBJ2-5; maybe TRBD2 (6 bases). The closer fit of TRBJ2-7 to the DNA end suggests the J call may be wrong. The CDR3 extends over 15 amino acids. The germline V gene encodes CDR1 MNHNS and CDR2 SASEGT. CDR3 coding DNA: TGTGCCAGCAGGGATACCGGACCGGGAGACTACGAGCAGTACTTC. Its translation is CASRDTGPGDYEQYF.

This rearrangement joins TRBV7-6 to TRBJ2-3, with no clear D. The V end lost 3 bases, the J end lost 6 bases, and 16 bases lay between the germline ends. Germline CDR1 reads SGHVS; CDR2 reads FNYEAQ. CDR3 length: 15 residues. CDR3 residues: CASSLSPHFLDTQYF. CDR3 sequence (DNA): TGTGCCAGCAGCTTGAGTCCCCATTTTTTGGATACGCAGTATTTT.

V and J are TRBV11-2 and TRBJ2-7; perhaps TRBD2 as D (6 bases). The CDR3 runs to 14 residues. V shed 1 base and J shed 3 bases, with 10 bases lying between them. Germline-derived CDR1 and CDR2 are SGHAT and FQNNGV. This chain's CDR3 is CASSLAVEGYEQYF. CDR3 sequence (DNA): TGTGCCAGCAGCTTAGCTGTGGAGGGCTACGAGCAGTACTTC. Full variable domain (rest looked up from reference TRBV11-2 and TRBJ2-7): EAGVAQSPRYKIIEKRQSVAFWCNPISGHATLYWYQQILGQGPKLLIQFQNNGVVDDSQLPKDRFSAERLKGVDSTLKIQPAKLEDSAVYLCASSLAVEGYEQYFGPGTRLTVT.

V is TRBV25-1 and J is TRBJ1-6; weak D call: TRBD1 (6 bases). CDR1 is MGHDK, CDR2 SYGVNS, per germline. The CDR3 is 13 residues long. Trimming stripped 4 bases from V and 10 bases from J, with 11 bases between. CDR3 sequence: CASSGGTNSPLHF. The CDR3 DNA reads as TGTGCCAGCAGTGGAGGGACAAACTCACCCCTCCACTTT.

This chain connects TRBV29-1 to TRBJ1-1; TRBD1 is a possible D gene (5 bases). Looked up from germline, CDR1 is SQVTM and CDR2 is ANQGSEA. V lost 7 bases to trimming and J lost 11 bases, with 11 bases between them. This CDR3 is built from 9 residues. In nucleotides, the CDR3 is TGCAGCGCCGGGACTGGGGCTTTCTTT. This gives the protein CSAGTGAFF.

This chain joins TRBV5-7 and TRBJ2-7; possibly TRBD2 for D (5 bases). TRBV5-7 is an ORF, and what it does is uncertain. Trimming stripped 5 bases from V and 5 bases from J, with 20 bases between. This CDR3 region has 15 residues. The CDR3 DNA is TGTGCCAGCAGTTTTTACTCGCTAGGAGGCAACGAGCAGTACTTC. It specifies CASSFYSLGGNEQYF.

V gene TRBV11-2 combines with J gene TRBJ2-7, with TRBD1 identical over 7 bases. V lost 5 bases, J lost 2 bases, and 9 bases stayed unmatched. Germline assignment: CDR1 SGHAT and CDR2 FQNNGV. The CDR3 is 15 residues long. In DNA, the CDR3 is TGTGCCAGCAGCACGGACAGGTCCGGTACCTACGAGCAGTACTTC. This sequence encodes CASSTDRSGTYEQYF.

The chain combines TRBV11-2 with TRBJ1-5, with 7 bases matching TRBD1. This CDR3 spans 16 amino acids. Germline values: CDR1 SGHAT, CDR2 FQNNGV. The trim removed 6 bases at V and 7 bases at J, leaving 15 bases unmatched. Here the CDR3 reads CASSSPTGPLWQPQHF. As DNA, the CDR3 is TGTGCCAGCAGTTCTCCGACAGGGCCTCTCTGGCAGCCCCAGCATTTT.

This clone turned up a few times. J is TRBJ2-7 and V is TRBV11-2; 11 nucleotides match TRBD1. Germline V gene lookup returns CDR1 SGHAT and CDR2 FQNNGV. This CDR3 is 14 amino acids long. With 3 bases clipped from V and 2 bases from J, the junction kept 0 bases outside the gene matches. The DNA for the CDR3 is TGTGCCAGCAGCTTGGGACAGGGGGCCTACGAGCAGTACTTC. It encodes CASSLGQGAYEQYF.

This clone appeared once. This chain joins TRBV5-4 and TRBJ2-3; the D gene is possibly TRBD2 (5 bases). CDR1 SGHNT and CDR2 YYREEE come from the germline V gene (reference sequence). V dropped 4 bases and J dropped 4 bases, with 19 bases sitting between them. CDR3 length: 16 amino acids. The CDR3 reads CASSPRGLRPADTQYF. CDR3 coding DNA: TGTGCCAGCAGCCCGCGAGGACTCCGACCCGCAGATACGCAGTATTTT.

This clone is a singleton in its sample. V gene TRBV7-9 combines with J gene TRBJ2-1; the D gene is possibly TRBD1 (7 bases). Per germline, CDR1 SEHNR and CDR2 FQNEAQ (reference sequence). The CDR3 sequence is 14 residues long. V shed 5 bases and J shed 6 bases, with 14 bases lying between them. The CDR3 DNA is TGTGCCAGCAGCCAGGGGGGTTCTAGCAATGAGCAGTTCTTC. Amino acids: CASSQGGSSNEQFF.

The CDR3 DNA is TGCGCCAGCAGTTACACCGGGGAGCTGTTTTTT. Its protein product is CASSYTGELFF. V gene TRBV5-1 combines with J gene TRBJ2-2; D gene unclear. Trimming removed 5 bases from V and 3 bases from J, with 2 bases in between. Germline V gene sequence: CDR1 SGHRS, CDR2 YFSETQ. This CDR3 comprises 11 residues.

V and J are TRBV5-1 and TRBJ2-3; possibly TRBD2 for D (5 bases). The CDR3 covers 15 residues. Deletions cut 0 bases from V and 1 base from J, with 9 bases between. CDR1 is SGHRS and CDR2 is YFSETQ in the germline V gene. The CDR3 coding sequence is TGCGCCAGCAGCTTGGCCTTCGGGGGCACAGATACGCAGTATTTT. Translating gives CASSLAFGGTDTQYF.

This clone was counted a few times. The V gene is TRBV5-1, the J gene TRBJ1-1; unclear D gene. V was clipped by 4 bases and J by 5 bases, with 6 bases between them. This CDR3 spans 11 amino acids. Germline V gives CDR1 SGHRS, CDR2 YFSETQ. CDR3 coding DNA: TGCGCCAGCAGCGGGGAAACTGAAGCTTTCTTT. Its protein is CASSGETEAFF.

The chain employs TRBV6-1 and TRBJ2-7; the D is unclear. Looked up from germline, CDR1 is MNHNS and CDR2 is SASEGT. The germline V and J ends were trimmed by 8 bases and 2 bases, with 10 bases remaining between them. The CDR3 is 12 amino acids. The CDR3 loop is CASHARPYEQYF. The CDR3 DNA reads TGTGCCAGCCACGCCCGACCCTACGAGCAGTACTTC.

The chain joins TRBV19 to TRBJ2-5; no firm D call. The CDR3 has 13 residues. Trimming took off 3 bases at V and 2 bases at J, with 7 bases between the two ends. Germline V lookup: CDR1 LNHDA, CDR2 SQIVND (reference sequence). The CDR3 protein is CASSILLQETQYF. CDR3 in DNA: TGTGCCAGTAGTATCTTGTTACAAGAGACCCAGTACTTC.

The chain is built from TRBV5-6 and TRBJ2-5; D tentatively fits TRBD1 or TRBD2 (5 bases each). V lost 2 bases and J lost 3, with 8 bases in between. CDR3 length equals 13 residues. Germline CDR1 SGHDT, CDR2 YYEEEE. CDR3 coding DNA: TGTGCCAGCAGCTTCTTGGGGGAAGAGACCCAGTACTTC. Encoded protein: CASSFLGEETQYF.

The chain couples TRBV13 to TRBJ2-7; weak D call: TRBD1 (5 bases). CDR1 and CDR2 (germline): PRHDT, FYEKMQ (reference sequence). The CDR3 is 14 residues long. Trimming took off 0 bases at V and 5 bases at J, with 11 bases between the two ends. CDR3 residues: CASSLGAGSHEQYF. The CDR3 region has the DNA TGTGCCAGCAGCTTAGGTGCAGGGTCACACGAGCAGTACTTC.

The rearrangement joins TRBV9 to TRBJ2-7, with a weak D call TRBD2 (6 bases). Between the trimmed V and J ends, which lost 0 bases and 1 base, there was a span of 8 bases. The CDR3 runs 14 residues. CDR1 and CDR2 from the germline V gene are SGDLS and YYNGEE. CDR3 in amino acids: CASSVGRDSYEQYF. The CDR3 coding sequence is TGTGCCAGCAGCGTAGGGAGGGATTCCTACGAGCAGTACTTC. The full variable domain, in which reference TRBV9 and TRBJ2-7 provide the parts outside the CDR3, is DSGVTQTPKHLITATGQRVTLRCSPRSGDLSVYWYQQSLDQGLQFLIQYYNGEERAKGNILERFSAQQFPDLHSELNLSSLELGDSALYFCASSVGRDSYEQYFGPGTRLTVT.

The chain's CDR3 is CASSEYGQRIGYEQYF. CDR3 in DNA: TGTGCCAGCAGTGAATATGGACAGCGAATAGGCTACGAGCAGTACTTC. The chain has TRBV25-1 and TRBJ2-7; D might be TRBD1 (6 bases). The V gene lost 0 bases and the J gene lost 3 bases, with 15 bases spanning the gap. CDR1 MGHDK and CDR2 SYGVNS come from the germline V gene. The CDR3 length is 16 residues.